Presented here are 11 T cell receptor beta chains from one specimen sequenced in a study of beta chain features in type 1 diabetes (dated by TCRdb to 2016 to 2019). The library was obtained by the immunoSEQ multiplex PCR assay. The High Capacity cDNA Reverse Transcription Kit was used to reverse transcribe all of the isolated RNA, meaning that expressed TCRB transcripts were what got sequenced. TCRdb limited this immuneACCESS table to in-frame rearrangements with V and J called. A share of clones is missing; checked studies link under half to unresolved V genes, and the rest is unexplained. This sample holds tens of thousands of clones; around 32% were observed only once. The top ten constitute around 0.5% of the sample. The sequenced sample was stem cell memory CD4+ T cells from blood. The label giving this sample's cell subset or site can be read as: stem cell-like memory CD4+ T cells. These receptors originate from a woman between 18 and 30 years old in good health.

V is TRBV4-1 and J is TRBJ1-4, with unresolved D. Germline lookup yields CDR1 MGHRA and CDR2 YSYEKL. Trimming pared 3 bases from V and 0 bases from J, leaving 11 bases between. This CDR3 contains 16 residues. Written as DNA, the CDR3 is TGCGCCAGCAGCCAGGACTACAGAGCAACTAATGAAAAACTGTTTTTT. As protein: CASSQDYRATNEKLFF.

The chain links TRBV30 to TRBJ2-7; 12 nucleotides align to TRBD2. Per the germline V gene, CDR1 is GTSNPN and CDR2 is SVGIG (reference sequence). J gave up 4 bases and V 4 bases, and 2 bases lay outside the gene matches. The CDR3 loop spans 13 amino acids. The CDR3 sequence is CAWTGTSGYEQYF. CDR3 sequence (DNA): TGTGCCTGGACCGGGACTAGCGGGTACGAGCAGTACTTC.

This clone was counted a few times. The J gene is TRBJ1-2, the V gene TRBV6-1, with 7 nucleotides matching TRBD1. V dropped 2 bases and J dropped 4; count of bases not matched to a gene: 7. Germline V gives CDR1 MNHNS, CDR2 SASEGT. CDR3 length equals 15 residues. DNA of the CDR3: TGTGCCAGCAGTGAATTGGACAGGAACTTCTATGGCTACACCTTC. This sequence encodes CASSELDRNFYGYTF.

This clone was seen only a few times. The gene calls are TRBV5-1 and TRBJ2-4; 7 bases line up with TRBD1. This CDR3 contains 14 residues. The ends lost 8 bases at V and 0 bases at J; junction bases unmatched: 5. Germline V CDR1 and CDR2: SGHRS, YFSETQ. The CDR3 here is CASQGDLAKNIQYF. The DNA for the CDR3 is TGCGCCAGTCAGGGGGATCTAGCCAAAAACATTCAGTACTTC.

As to this clone: Germline and junction disagree at one end, which may indicate a read error. V gene TRBV7-7 combines with J gene TRBJ2-1, with TRBD1 matching 8 bases. CDR3 length equals 13 residues. The germline CDR1 and CDR2 sequences are SSHAT and FNYEAQ (reference sequence). Here the CDR3 DNA reads TGTGCTAGCAGCTTGCAGGGGGCAGGGGAGCAGTTCTTC. Amino acid sequence: CASSLQGAGEQFF. Variable domain in full (rest from reference TRBV7-7 and TRBJ2-1): GAGVSQSPRYKVTKRGQDVTLRCDPISSHATLYWYQQALGQGPEFLTYFNYEAQPDKSGLPSDRFSAERPEGSISTLTIQRTEQRDSAMYRCASSLQGAGEQFFGPGTRLTVL.

V gene TRBV9 combines with J gene TRBJ2-2; 9 positions agree with TRBD2. The CDR3 covers 17 residues. The germline gives CDR1 SGDLS, CDR2 YYNGEE. Trimming cost V 0 bases and J 6 bases; bases outside gene matches: 9. As DNA, the CDR3 is TGTGCCAGCAGCGTAGCTATTAGCGGGAGAGGAGCCGGGGAGCTGTTTTTT. Translation gives CASSVAISGRGAGELFF.

The chain carries TRBV28 and TRBJ1-1; the D is unclear. The CDR3 covers 14 residues. V was pared by 4 bases and J by 0 bases, with 9 bases between. Germline V lookup: CDR1 MDHEN, CDR2 SYDVKM. CDR3 protein: CASSSRWLNTEAFF. Written as DNA, the CDR3 is TGTGCCAGCAGTTCCCGGTGGTTGAACACTGAAGCTTTCTTT.

The chain uses TRBV7-2 and TRBJ2-1, with 7 positions matching TRBD1. The CDR3 is 12 residues long. V shed 4 bases, J shed 14 bases, and the junction held 8 bases outside the gene matches. CDR1 is SGHTA, CDR2 FQGNSA, per germline. The CDR3 nucleotides read TGTGCCAGCAGCTCTCGGACAGGCCTCAAGTTCTTC. Amino acid sequence: CASSSRTGLKFF.

This CDR3 reads CASPYRNRVHEQFF. CDR3 in DNA: TGTGCCAGCCCCTATCGGAACAGGGTCCATGAGCAGTTCTTC. The genes are TRBV2 and TRBJ2-1; a weak D match, TRBD1 (6 bases). CDR1 is SNHLY, CDR2 FYNNEI, per germline. V was pared by 8 bases and J by 8 bases, with 19 bases between. The CDR3 has 14 residues.

The genes are TRBV2 and TRBJ2-3; TRBD2 might be the D (6 bases). This CDR3 region has 14 residues. Germline V gene data show CDR1 as SNHLY and CDR2 as FYNNEI. V was pared by 8 bases and J by 5 bases, with 17 bases between. CDR3 nucleotides: TGTGCCAGCTCCGGGCAGGGAGGCTTAGATACGCAGTATTTT. Protein product: CASSGQGGLDTQYF.

This chain links TRBV5-1 with TRBJ2-3; D not resolved. The V end was cut by 0 bases, the J end by 2 bases, with 7 bases between. The CDR3 is 14 residues long. Germline assignment: CDR1 SGHRS and CDR2 YFSETQ. CDR3 in amino acids: CASSLELYTDTQYF. The DNA of the CDR3 is TGCGCCAGCAGCTTGGAACTTTACACAGATACGCAGTATTTT.